The TCR beta chain under discussion was sequenced for a study of T-cell memory formation after mild COVID-19. This CDR3 comprises 14 residues. Germline loops: CDR1 LNHNV, CDR2 YYDKDF (reference sequence). Trimming took 8 bases from V and 2 from J; bases not matched to a gene: 9. As to this clonotype: Its antigen remains unidentified.

Study-wide results and limits: Clones which contracted sat mainly in CM and EM if CD4+, and in EMRA if CD8+. Memory sampled before infection contained some responding clones, suggesting cross-reactive memory joined.

From the 5' RACE reads, TCRdb called clonotypes with MiXCR, one entry per CDR3 protein. Of a few hundred thousand distinct CDR3 sequences in the sample, 19% are singletons; the top ten hold 20% to 25%. This sequence joins TRBV15 and TRBJ2-7; 7 bases align to TRBD2. This sequence originates from a man in his late teens or twenties who had mild COVID-19 (a few samples of this study predate the infection). Cell type and time point are not known. Sequences were obtained from PBMCs or a T cell subset sorted from them (not recorded which). CDR3 loop: CATSRGEGTYEQYF. CDR3 coding DNA: TGTGCCACCTCCCGGGGGGAGGGGACCTACGAGCAGTACTTC.